In its sample, the clone carrying this TCR beta chain was seen a few times. This specimen comes from a study of cytomegalovirus exposure and HLA in healthy donors. In the PCR, 60 Vbeta and 13 Jbeta primers were used. Sequenced by immunoSEQ multiplex PCR; TCRdb stores in-frame clones only, minus some. The table records approximately 100,000 clones, 75% of them present only once. In germline, CDR1 is MDHEN, CDR2 SYDVKM. V lost 5 bases to trimming and J lost 1 base; unmatched junction nucleotides: 1. The CDR3 length is 13 residues. The receptor was derived from a man aged 50 or older in good health and CMV-seronegative. The specimen sequenced was PBMCs. This rearrangement joins TRBV28 to TRBJ2-5; 7 nucleotides match TRBD2. In DNA form, the CDR3 reads TGTGCCAGCAGTCCTAGCGGCCAAGAGACCCAGTACTTC. Translation: CASSPSGQETQYF.